Presented here are 7 T cell receptor beta chains from one specimen sequenced in a study of blood T cell repertoires in COVID-19. This table comes from immunoSEQ multiplex PCR, and its TCRdb copy is limited to in-frame clones, with some not included. Among fewer than 250,000 clones listed, 65% to 90% were seen once. The specimen sequenced was PBMCs or T cells enriched from blood (not recorded which). These receptors all stem from a woman in her thirties or forties with acute COVID-19.

The chain links TRBV7-3 to TRBJ2-1; D is possibly TRBD2 (6 bases). CDR3 length equals 15 residues. Trimming took 3 bases from V and 5 from J, leaving 14 bases between them. Looked up from germline, CDR1 is SGHTA and CDR2 is FQGTGA. CDR3 DNA: TGTGCCAGCAGCTTGGGCAGACAGCGGGACAATGAGCAGTTCTTC. Its translation: CASSLGRQRDNEQFF.

The chain uses TRBV18 and TRBJ2-2, with 8 bases identical to TRBD1. J lost 5 bases, V lost 1 base, and 6 bases had no gene match. CDR1 KGHSH and CDR2 LQKENI come from the germline V gene. This CDR3 has 16 amino acids. The CDR3 sequence: CASSPRTGGKTGELFF. In nucleotides, the CDR3 is TGTGCCAGCTCACCACGCACAGGGGGAAAAACCGGGGAGCTGTTTTTT.

This chain uses TRBV18 with TRBJ1-1; 11 bases fit TRBD1. The germline V gene encodes CDR1 KGHSH and CDR2 LQKENI. V shed 3 bases, J shed 3 bases, and the junction held 3 bases outside the gene matches. The CDR3 is 15 amino acids. CDR3 residues: CASSPDRGLYTEAFF. In DNA form, the CDR3 reads TGTGCCAGCTCACCGGACAGGGGGCTGTACACTGAAGCTTTCTTT. Using reference TRBV18 and TRBJ1-1 for the parts outside the CDR3, the full variable domain is NAGVMQNPRHLVRRRGQEARLRCSPMKGHSHVYWYRQLPEEGLKFMVYLQKENIIDESGMPKERFSAEFPKEGPSILRIQQVVRGDSAAYFCASSPDRGLYTEAFFGQGTRLTVV.

This clone was detected a few times. The chain combines TRBV7-3 with TRBJ2-2; D might be TRBD1 (6 bases). The CDR3 loop spans 14 amino acids. The germline CDR1 and CDR2 sequences are SGHTA and FQGTGA. The ends were cut back, 2 bases at V and 2 bases at J, with 6 bases in the middle. CDR3 sequence reads: CASSLGTNTGELFF. In nucleotides, the CDR3 is TGTGCCAGCAGCTTAGGGACAAACACCGGGGAGCTGTTTTTT.

The V call is TRBV9, the J call TRBJ2-7, with D possibly matching TRBD2 (6 bases). CDR3 length equals 15 residues. Trimming shortened V by 0 bases and J by 2 bases, and 12 bases separated the two germline ends. Germline values: CDR1 SGDLS, CDR2 YYNGEE. This CDR3 is CASSVAPGLAYEQYF. The DNA of the CDR3 is TGTGCCAGCAGCGTAGCGCCGGGACTGGCCTACGAGCAGTACTTC.

The V call is TRBV28, the J call TRBJ1-5; tentatively, D is TRBD1 (6 bases). Germline V lookup: CDR1 MDHEN, CDR2 SYDVKM. V dropped 9 bases and J dropped 8 bases, with 14 bases sitting between them. The CDR3 loop spans 12 amino acids. The CDR3 nucleotides read TGTGCCAGTAGACAGGCCCTTGAGCCCCAGCATTTT. It translates to CASRQALEPQHF.

The gene calls are TRBV27 and TRBJ2-2; 11 nucleotides match TRBD2. This CDR3 is 15 amino acids long. Germline V lookup: CDR1 MNHEY, CDR2 SMNVEV (reference sequence). V gave up 5 bases and J gave up 7 bases; unmatched junction bases: 6. This chain's CDR3 is CASSPSGRYGGELFF. In DNA, the CDR3 is TGTGCCAGCAGTCCTAGCGGGAGGTATGGCGGGGAGCTGTTTTTT.